The 8 T cell receptor beta chains reported below all come from one sample, sequenced in a study of CD8+ T cells in alopecia areata (dated by TCRdb to 2016 to 2019). Library preparation was by the immunoSEQ multiplex PCR assay. To provide template for TCR sequencing, every sample had RNA extracted and reverse transcribed into cDNA. The source is immuneACCESS, and TCRdb retained only in-frame sequences with V and J called. Part of the clones is not carried over; for the studies checked, unresolved V genes explain less than half of this, and the remainder is unexplained. The sample contains 150,000 to 200,000 clones, approximately 59% of them found a single time. The ten largest account for roughly 16% of the sample. The sample's treatment or condition, from its label and the paper: oral pan-JAK inhibitor, 5-10 mg twice daily. Sequences were derived from CD4+ T cells sorted from blood, sampled between weeks 55 and 65, from a patient treated with tofacitinib. The receptors derive from a human donor with alopecia areata.

The rearrangement links TRBV7-2 to TRBJ1-5; D unresolved. This CDR3 has 13 residues. The V and J ends lost 6 bases and 9 bases respectively, with 15 bases between them. Germline V gene data show CDR1 as SGHTA and CDR2 as FQGNSA. The CDR3 nucleotides are TGTGCCAGCAGTCCGGGAACGGCTCGGCCCCAGCATTTT. Translation gives CASSPGTARPQHF. The variable domain in full, with the rest retrieved from reference TRBV7-2 and TRBJ1-5, is GAGVSQSPSNKVTEKGKDVELRCDPISGHTALYWYRQSLGQGLEFLIYFQGNSAPDKSGLPSDRFSAERTGGSVSTLTIQRTQQEDSAVYLCASSPGTARPQHFGDGTRLSIL.

The rearrangement links TRBV25-1 to TRBJ1-6; D gene ambiguous. Germline CDR1 MGHDK, CDR2 SYGVNS. Trimming took 7 bases from V and 4 from J, leaving 11 bases between them. CDR3 length: 14 amino acids. The CDR3 spells CASKEGWYNSPLHF. The CDR3 bases are TGTGCCAGCAAAGAAGGGTGGTATAATTCACCCCTCCACTTT.

The gene calls are TRBV29-1 and TRBJ2-3, with 13 positions matching TRBD2. The CDR3 is made up of 14 amino acids. Germline CDR1 SQVTM, CDR2 ANQGSEA. V was clipped by 7 bases and J by 6 bases; unmatched bases: 7. In nucleotides, the CDR3 is TGCAGCGCACGACTAGCGGGGGGCCCGGATACGCAGTATTTT. Translating gives CSARLAGGPDTQYF.

The chain has TRBV29-1 and TRBJ2-5; D possibly corresponds to TRBD1 (5 bases). Germline V gives CDR1 SQVTM, CDR2 ANQGSEA. The CDR3 loop spans 13 amino acids. Trimming cost V 8 bases and J 2 bases, with 15 bases left between them. The CDR3 DNA sequence: TGCAGCACCCGACAGATCCTGCAAGAGACCCAGTACTTC. It is translated as CSTRQILQETQYF.

The CDR3 DNA reads as TGTGCCAGCAGCCTCCGGGACAGGGGAGCCAAAAACATTCAGTACTTC. This gives the protein CASSLRDRGAKNIQYF. This rearrangement joins TRBV27 to TRBJ2-4, with 10 nucleotides matching TRBD1. CDR3 length: 16 residues. Unmatched junction bases numbered 5, after V lost 6 bases and J lost 0 bases. Germline lookup yields CDR1 MNHEY and CDR2 SMNVEV (reference sequence).

The CDR3 DNA reads as TGTGCCAGCAGCTGGGACTCGACGCAGTATTTT. It translates to CASSWDSTQYF. The V and J genes are TRBV5-6 and TRBJ2-3, with D maybe TRBD2 (6 bases). Germline CDR1 and CDR2: SGHDT and YYEEEE. The CDR3 extends over 11 amino acids. The V and J ends lost 3 bases and 9 bases respectively, with 8 bases between them.

The V call is TRBV30, the J call TRBJ2-6, with 7 nucleotides matching TRBD1. Per germline, CDR1 GTSNPN and CDR2 SVGIG (reference sequence). CDR3 length: 15 amino acids. Trimming took 3 bases from V and 0 from J; bases not matched to a gene: 2. CDR3 bases: TGTGCCTGGAGGACAGGGTTCTCTGGGGCCAACGTCCTGACTTTC. It is translated as CAWRTGFSGANVLTF.

CDR3 nucleotides: TGTGCCAGCAGCTTGGGTAGGGACGGCTACACCTTC. Protein: CASSLGRDGYTF. The V gene is TRBV5-6, the J gene TRBJ1-2; D is perhaps TRBD1 (5 bases). Germline CDR1 is SGHDT and CDR2 is YYEEEE. The V gene lost 0 bases and the J gene lost 8 bases, with 8 bases spanning the gap. This CDR3 has 12 residues. The full variable domain, completed using reference TRBV5-6 and TRBJ1-2, is DAGVTQSPTHLIKTRGQQVTLRCSPKSGHDTVSWYQQALGQGPQFIFQYYEEEERQRGNFPDRFSGHQFPNYSSELNVNALLLGDSALYLCASSLGRDGYTFGSGTRLTVV.